This T cell receptor beta chain was documented in a study of blood T cell repertoires in COVID-19. Overall study context: COVID-19 samples collected from the United States, Italy and Spain covered acute and convalescent phases. The analysed material was cDNA or gDNA that came from T cells, B-cell-depleted T cells, or PBMCs.

The CDR3 covers 16 residues. Germline V gene lookup returns CDR1 LGHNA and CDR2 YSLEER. Trimming removed 3 bases at V and 4 bases at J, with 16 bases between. Method: immunoSEQ multiplex PCR; TCRdb's copy keeps in-frame clones and lacks some. The table has about 120,000 clones, 85% to 90% seen once. The V call is TRBV4-3, the J call TRBJ1-3; possibly TRBD1 for D (6 bases). Sequenced material: peripheral blood. The sequence derives from a human donor with acute or convalescent COVID-19. The donor label of this sample is uncertain. The CDR3 bases are TGCGCCAGCAGCCAGTCGGGGGGGGCGCAGGGAAACACCATATATTTT. This codes for CASSQSGGAQGNTIYF.